A selection of T cell receptor beta chains follows, all from one sample in a study of T cell repertoires in cytomegalovirus infection. In TCRdb, the reads were re-called with MiXCR into one record per CDR3 protein. Of some 600,000 distinct CDR3 sequences in the sample, around 24% were seen once. The sample comprised CD8+ T cells from PBMCs. The receptor source for this set is a human donor in good health (CMV status not recorded). Some clones in this sample may be carry-over from other donors' samples. CDR3s include the opening cysteine and the closing phenylalanine or tryptophan. D genes are given only for firm matches. Rows give clone size only sometimes, using once, few, many, or a class for an expanded clone.

CDR3nt	CDR3aa	v_gene	j_gene	d_gene	abundance
TGTGCCAGCAGTTTAAAGGCGAATCGCTATGGCTACACCTTC	CASSLKANRYGYTF	TRBV12-3/TRBV12-4	TRBJ1-2	-	many
TGCAGTGCTAGAGATTGGCAGGGGGAGACTGAAGCTTTCTTT	CSARDWQGETEAFF	TRBV20-1	TRBJ1-1	TRBD1	few
TGTGCCATCAGTGAGTCTTTAGACTCTTTCTACGAGCAGTACTTC	CAISESLDSFYEQYF	TRBV10-3	TRBJ2-7	-	-
TGTGCCAGCAGCCATCGGGACAGCCCTTCCAATGAGCAGTTCTTC	CASSHRDSPSNEQFF	TRBV12-3/TRBV12-4	TRBJ2-1	TRBD1	-
TGTGCTAGCAGCTTAAGGACAGGCTCATTCATGTACAATGAGCAGTTCTTC	CASSLRTGSFMYNEQFF	TRBV7-7	TRBJ2-1	TRBD1	many
TGTGCCAGCAGCTTAACAGGGGGTGTAGATGAAGCTTTCTTT	CASSLTGGVDEAFF	TRBV7-6	TRBJ1-1	TRBD1	many
TGTGCCAGCAGCTTGGAGGGACTTTATTCCTACAATGAGCAGTTCTTC	CASSLEGLYSYNEQFF	TRBV7-8	TRBJ2-1	-	many
TGTGCTTCAGGAACAAGCACATACAATCAGCCCCAGCATTTT	CASGTSTYNQPQHF	TRBV10-3	TRBJ1-5	-	few
TGTGCCAGCAGGGACCAGAGCTCCTACAATGAGCAGTTCTTC	CASRDQSSYNEQFF	TRBV25-1	TRBJ2-1	-	-
TGTGCCAGCAGCCAAGATTGGGGGGAAGGCGCAGATACGCAGTATTTT	CASSQDWGEGADTQYF	TRBV14	TRBJ2-3	-	-
TGTGCCAGCAGCTTATCCGGGACTAGCGGGGGGTCCTACACCGGGGAGCTGTTTTTT	CASSLSGTSGGSYTGELFF	TRBV13	TRBJ2-2	TRBD2	once
TGTGCCAGCAGCTTAGCCTGGGACGTTCGCGAAGAGACCCAGTACTTC	CASSLAWDVREETQYF	TRBV7-8	TRBJ2-5	-	many
TGTGCCAGCTCCGGGGGGGGCGCCAGCACAGATACGCAGTATTTT	CASSGGGASTDTQYF	TRBV7-9	TRBJ2-3	TRBD2	-
TGTGCCAGCAGCGGTCTTTTCGGGCAGTTCTTC	CASSGLFGQFF	TRBV7-9	TRBJ2-1	-	many
TGCAGCGTATCCGGGACAGGGCGAACCGGGGAGCTGTTTTTT	CSVSGTGRTGELFF	TRBV29-1	TRBJ2-2	TRBD1	few
TGCGCCAGCAGCGATAGCAGGGCGACCTACAATGAGCAGTTCTTC	CASSDSRATYNEQFF	TRBV5-1	TRBJ2-1	-	few
TGTGCCAGCAGCTTAACGACAGGGAATGAAAAACTGTTTTTT	CASSLTTGNEKLFF	TRBV7-2	TRBJ1-4	TRBD1	many
TGTGCCAGCAGCGGCCCGGACAGGCTAGCCAAAAACATTCAGTACTTC	CASSGPDRLAKNIQYF	TRBV7-2	TRBJ2-4	TRBD1	-
TGTGCCAGCAGTCCGGAACTCGGGGGCCAAGAGACCCAGTACTTC	CASSPELGGQETQYF	TRBV12-3/TRBV12-4	TRBJ2-5	-	-
TGTGTCAGTAGTTGGGGCAAAACAGGTTCTGGCTACACCTTC	CVSSWGKTGSGYTF	TRBV19	TRBJ1-2	-	-
TGTGCCAGCACCTCCGGGACAGGCGACTACGAGCAGTACTTC	CASTSGTGDYEQYF	TRBV11-2	TRBJ2-7	TRBD1	-
TGTGCCACCTCGGACAGGGATTTTGGCTACACCTTC	CATSDRDFGYTF	TRBV25-1	TRBJ1-2	TRBD1	-
TGTGCCAGTAGCACCGGGACGAACACTGAAGCTTTCTTT	CASSTGTNTEAFF	TRBV19	TRBJ1-1	-	many
TGTGCCAGCAGCTGGAGACAGATCTCCTATAATTCACCCCTCCACTTT	CASSWRQISYNSPLHF	TRBV6-5	TRBJ1-6	-	many
TGTGCCAGCAGGCCCGGACAGCGACCCCCGGGGAGCAATCAGCCCCAGCATTTT	CASRPGQRPPGSNQPQHF	TRBV2	TRBJ1-5	-	-
TGTGCCAGCAGTATGGACACTGAAGCTTTCTTT	CASSMDTEAFF	TRBV28	TRBJ1-1	-	-
TGCGCCAGTACAGGGGTCCGGGACGAGCAGTACTTC	CASTGVRDEQYF	TRBV5-1	TRBJ2-7	TRBD1	-
TGTGCCAGCAGTCCGGGACAGGGGGCCGGGTACAATGAGCAGTTCTTC	CASSPGQGAGYNEQFF	TRBV6-5	TRBJ2-1	TRBD1	-
TGTGCCAGCAGTTTAATGGGTAACTATGGCTACACCTTC	CASSLMGNYGYTF	TRBV28	TRBJ1-2	-	-
TGCAGTGCTCTCCCGGGGTTTACCTACGAGCAGTACTTC	CSALPGFTYEQYF	TRBV20-1	TRBJ2-7	-	-
TGTGCCAGCAGCTCGACAGCCCTATACGCCAAATGGATGGGGTATGGTGAAAAACTGTTTTTT	CASSSTALYAKWMGYGEKLFF	TRBV7-6	TRBJ1-4	-	few